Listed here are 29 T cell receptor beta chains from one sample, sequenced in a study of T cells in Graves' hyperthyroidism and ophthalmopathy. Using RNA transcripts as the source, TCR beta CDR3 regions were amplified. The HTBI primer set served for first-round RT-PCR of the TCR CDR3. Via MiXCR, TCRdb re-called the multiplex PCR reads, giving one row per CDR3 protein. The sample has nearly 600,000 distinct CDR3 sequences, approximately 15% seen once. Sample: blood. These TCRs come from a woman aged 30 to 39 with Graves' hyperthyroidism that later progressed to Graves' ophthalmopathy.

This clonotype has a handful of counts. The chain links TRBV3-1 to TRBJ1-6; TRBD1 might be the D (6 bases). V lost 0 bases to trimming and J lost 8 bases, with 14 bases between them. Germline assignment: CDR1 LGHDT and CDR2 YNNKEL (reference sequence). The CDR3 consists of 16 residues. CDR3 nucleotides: TGTGCCAGCAGCCAAGATTCGGCAGGGGTCGATTCACCCCTCCACTTT. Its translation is CASSQDSAGVDSPLHF.

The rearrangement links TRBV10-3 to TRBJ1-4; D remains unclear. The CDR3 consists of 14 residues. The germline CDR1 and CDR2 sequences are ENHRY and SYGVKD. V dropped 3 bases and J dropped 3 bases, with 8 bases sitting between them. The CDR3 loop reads CAISDRAANEKLFF. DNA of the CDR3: TGTGCCATCAGTGATAGGGCAGCTAATGAAAAACTGTTTTTT.

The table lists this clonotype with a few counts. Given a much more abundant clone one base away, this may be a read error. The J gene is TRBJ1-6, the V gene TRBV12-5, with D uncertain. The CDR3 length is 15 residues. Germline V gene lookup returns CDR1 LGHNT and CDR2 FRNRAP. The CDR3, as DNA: TGTGCTAGTGCAGTGGAAGGCGGTGTTAATCCACCCCTCCACTTT. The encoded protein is CASAVEGGVNPPLHF.

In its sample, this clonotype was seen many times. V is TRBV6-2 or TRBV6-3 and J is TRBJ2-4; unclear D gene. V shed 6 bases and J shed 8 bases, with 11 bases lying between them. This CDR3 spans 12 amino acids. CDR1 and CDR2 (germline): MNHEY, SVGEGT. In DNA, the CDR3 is TGTGCCAGCAGCTCGACACGGGACATTCAGTACTTC. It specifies CASSSTRDIQYF.

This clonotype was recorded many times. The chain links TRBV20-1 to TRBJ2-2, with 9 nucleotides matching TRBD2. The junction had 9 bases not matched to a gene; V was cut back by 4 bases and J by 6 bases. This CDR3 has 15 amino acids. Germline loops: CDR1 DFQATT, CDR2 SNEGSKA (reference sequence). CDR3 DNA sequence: TGCAGTGCTACCCCTTCTAGCGGGAAGTCCGGGGAGCTGTTTTTT. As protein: CSATPSSGKSGELFF.

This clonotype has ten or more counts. The CDR3 protein is CASSFGLDNSPLHF. CDR3 nucleotide sequence: TGTGCCAGCAGTTTCGGGCTTGATAATTCACCCCTCCACTTT. The chain has TRBV12-3 or TRBV12-4 and TRBJ1-6; D ambiguous. The germline V and J ends were trimmed by 3 bases and 5 bases, with 8 bases remaining between them. The length of the CDR3 is 14 residues.

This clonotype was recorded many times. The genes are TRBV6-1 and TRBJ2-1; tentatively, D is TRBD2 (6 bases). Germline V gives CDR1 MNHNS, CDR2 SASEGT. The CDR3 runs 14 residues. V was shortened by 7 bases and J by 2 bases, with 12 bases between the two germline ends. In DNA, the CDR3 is TGTGCCAGCACCGGGACTTCTGCCTACAATGAGCAGTTCTTC. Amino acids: CASTGTSAYNEQFF.

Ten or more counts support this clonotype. CDR3 region: CASSQDLGSTDTGELFF. Written as DNA, the CDR3 is TGTGCCAGCAGCCAAGACTTAGGCTCAACGGACACCGGGGAGCTGTTTTTT. This chain links TRBV3-1 with TRBJ2-2; D is ambiguous. Trimming took 0 bases from V and 3 from J, leaving 14 bases between them. Germline V gene lookup returns CDR1 LGHDT and CDR2 YNNKEL (reference sequence). The CDR3 loop spans 17 amino acids.

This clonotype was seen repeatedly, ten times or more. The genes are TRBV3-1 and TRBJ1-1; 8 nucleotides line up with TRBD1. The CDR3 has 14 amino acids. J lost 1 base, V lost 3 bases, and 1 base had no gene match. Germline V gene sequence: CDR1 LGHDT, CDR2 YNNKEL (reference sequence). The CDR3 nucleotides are TGTGCCAGCAGCCAGGGACAGGAGAACACTGAAGCTTTCTTT. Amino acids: CASSQGQENTEAFF.

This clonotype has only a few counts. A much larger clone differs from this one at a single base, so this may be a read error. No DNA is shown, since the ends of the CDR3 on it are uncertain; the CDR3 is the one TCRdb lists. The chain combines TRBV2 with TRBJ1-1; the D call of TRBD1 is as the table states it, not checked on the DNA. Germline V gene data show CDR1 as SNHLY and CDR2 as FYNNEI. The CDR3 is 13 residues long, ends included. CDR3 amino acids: CASPWGTGTEASF.

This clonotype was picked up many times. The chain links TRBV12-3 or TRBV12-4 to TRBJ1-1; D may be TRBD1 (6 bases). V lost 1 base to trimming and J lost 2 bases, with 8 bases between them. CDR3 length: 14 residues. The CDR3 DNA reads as TGTGCCAGCAGTTTAGAGGACAGAAACACTGAAGCTTTCTTT. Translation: CASSLEDRNTEAFF.

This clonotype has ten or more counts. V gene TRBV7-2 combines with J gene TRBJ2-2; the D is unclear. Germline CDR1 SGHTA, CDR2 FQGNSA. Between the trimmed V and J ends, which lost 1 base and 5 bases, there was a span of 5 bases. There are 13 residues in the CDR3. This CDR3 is CASSLVQTGELFF. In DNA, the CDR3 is TGTGCCAGCAGCTTAGTCCAAACCGGGGAGCTGTTTTTT.

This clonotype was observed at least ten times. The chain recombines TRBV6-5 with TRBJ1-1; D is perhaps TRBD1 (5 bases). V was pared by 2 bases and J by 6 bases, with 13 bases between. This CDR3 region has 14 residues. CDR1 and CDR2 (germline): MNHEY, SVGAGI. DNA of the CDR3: TGTGCCAGCAGTTACGGGGCAGCAAACCCTGAAGCTTTCTTT. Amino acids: CASSYGAANPEAFF.

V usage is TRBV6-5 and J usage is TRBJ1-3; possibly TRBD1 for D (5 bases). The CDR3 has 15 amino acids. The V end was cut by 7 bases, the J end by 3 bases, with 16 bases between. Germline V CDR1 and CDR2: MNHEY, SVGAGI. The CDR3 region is CASTILWGSGNTIYF. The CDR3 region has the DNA TGTGCCAGCACTATACTATGGGGCAGTGGAAACACCATATATTTT.

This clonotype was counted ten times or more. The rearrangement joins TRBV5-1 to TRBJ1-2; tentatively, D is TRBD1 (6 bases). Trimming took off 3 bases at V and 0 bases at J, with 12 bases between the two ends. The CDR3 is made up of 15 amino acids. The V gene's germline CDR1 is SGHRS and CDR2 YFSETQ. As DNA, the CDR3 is TGCGCCAGCAGCTCCCTGGGGGGCTCTAACTATGGCTACACCTTC. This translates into CASSSLGGSNYGYTF.

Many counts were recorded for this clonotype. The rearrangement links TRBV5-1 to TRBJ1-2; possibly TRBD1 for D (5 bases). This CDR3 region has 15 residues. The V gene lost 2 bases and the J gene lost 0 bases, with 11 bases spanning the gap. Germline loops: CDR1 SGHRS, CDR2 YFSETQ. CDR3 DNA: TGCGCCAGCAGCTTTAGGGACGGAGCTAACTATGGCTACACCTTC. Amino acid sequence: CASSFRDGANYGYTF. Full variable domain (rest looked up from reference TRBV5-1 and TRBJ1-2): KAGVTQTPRYLIKTRGQQVTLSCSPISGHRSVSWYQQTPGQGLQFLFEYFSETQRNKGNFPGRFSGRQFSNSRSEMNVSTLELGDSALYLCASSFRDGANYGYTFGSGTRLTVV.

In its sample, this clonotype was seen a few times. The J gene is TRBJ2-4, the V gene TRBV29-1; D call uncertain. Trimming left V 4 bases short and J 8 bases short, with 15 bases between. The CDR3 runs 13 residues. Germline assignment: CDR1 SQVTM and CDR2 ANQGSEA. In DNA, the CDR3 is TGCAGCGTTGTGCAGACAACTTGGTACATTCAGTACTTC. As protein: CSVVQTTWYIQYF.

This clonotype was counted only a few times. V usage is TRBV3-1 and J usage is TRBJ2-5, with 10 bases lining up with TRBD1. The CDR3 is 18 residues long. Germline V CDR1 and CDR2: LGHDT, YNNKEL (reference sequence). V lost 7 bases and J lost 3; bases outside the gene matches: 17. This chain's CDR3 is CASTHPGTGALKEETQYF. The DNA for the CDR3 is TGTGCCAGCACCCACCCCGGGACAGGGGCCCTAAAAGAAGAGACCCAGTACTTC.

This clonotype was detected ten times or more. This CDR3 reads CASSSTGGLDYGYTF. CDR3 coding DNA: TGTGCCAGCAGCTCGACGGGGGGGCTGGACTATGGCTACACCTTC. The chain couples TRBV7-3 to TRBJ1-2; tentative D call: TRBD1 (6 bases). CDR1 and CDR2 (germline): SGHTA, FQGTGA. The CDR3 contains 15 residues. The V gene lost 4 bases and the J gene lost 3 bases, with 15 bases spanning the gap.

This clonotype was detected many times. In DNA, the CDR3 is TGTGCCAGCAGTTTAAGGGACAATCAGCCCCAGCATTTT. The encoded protein is CASSLRDNQPQHF. The V and J genes are TRBV12-3 or TRBV12-4 and TRBJ1-5; the D is unclear. This CDR3 is 13 amino acids long. V dropped 2 bases and J dropped 3 bases, with 5 bases sitting between them.

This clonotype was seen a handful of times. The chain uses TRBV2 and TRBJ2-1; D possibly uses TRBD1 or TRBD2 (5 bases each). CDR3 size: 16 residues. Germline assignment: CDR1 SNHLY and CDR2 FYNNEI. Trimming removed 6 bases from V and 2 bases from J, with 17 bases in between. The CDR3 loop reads CASSGPGTATYNEQFF. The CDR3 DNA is TGTGCCAGCAGCGGCCCTGGGACGGCAACCTACAATGAGCAGTTCTTC.

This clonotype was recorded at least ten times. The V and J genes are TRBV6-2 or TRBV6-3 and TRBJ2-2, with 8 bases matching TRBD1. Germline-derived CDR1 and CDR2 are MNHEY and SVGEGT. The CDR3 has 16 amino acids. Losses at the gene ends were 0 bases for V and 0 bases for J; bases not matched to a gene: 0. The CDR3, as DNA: TGTGCCAGCAGTTACTCGACAGGGGCGAACACCGGGGAGCTGTTTTTT. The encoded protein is CASSYSTGANTGELFF.

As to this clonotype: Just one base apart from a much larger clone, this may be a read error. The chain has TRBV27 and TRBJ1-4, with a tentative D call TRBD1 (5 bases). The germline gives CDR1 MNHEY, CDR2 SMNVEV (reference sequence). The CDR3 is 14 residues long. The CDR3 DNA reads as TGTGCCAGCAGTGGGGGAGCAACTGATGAAAAACTGTTTTTT. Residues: CASSGGATDEKLFF.

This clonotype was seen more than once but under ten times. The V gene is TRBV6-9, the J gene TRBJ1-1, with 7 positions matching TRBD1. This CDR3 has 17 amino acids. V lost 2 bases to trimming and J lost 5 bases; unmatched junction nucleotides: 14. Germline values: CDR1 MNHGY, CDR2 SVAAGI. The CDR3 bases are TGTGCCAGCAGTTATAGCATCCAGGGGGGTATGGTAACTGAAGCTTTCTTT. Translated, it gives CASSYSIQGGMVTEAFF.

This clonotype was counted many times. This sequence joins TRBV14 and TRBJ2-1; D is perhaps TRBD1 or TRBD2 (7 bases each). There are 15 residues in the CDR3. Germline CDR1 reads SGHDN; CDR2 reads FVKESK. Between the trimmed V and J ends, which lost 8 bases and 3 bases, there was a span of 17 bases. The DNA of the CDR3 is TGTGCCAGCGTCCAGGGGGAGCGGGGCTACAATGAGCAGTTCTTC. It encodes CASVQGERGYNEQFF.

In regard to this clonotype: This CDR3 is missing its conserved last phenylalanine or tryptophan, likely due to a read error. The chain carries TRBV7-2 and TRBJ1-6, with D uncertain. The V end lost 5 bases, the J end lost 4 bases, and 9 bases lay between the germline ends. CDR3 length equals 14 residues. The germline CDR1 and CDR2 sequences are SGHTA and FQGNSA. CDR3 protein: CASSPQRYNSPLHC. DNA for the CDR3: TGTGCCAGCAGCCCTCAAAGATATAATTCACCCCTCCACTGT.

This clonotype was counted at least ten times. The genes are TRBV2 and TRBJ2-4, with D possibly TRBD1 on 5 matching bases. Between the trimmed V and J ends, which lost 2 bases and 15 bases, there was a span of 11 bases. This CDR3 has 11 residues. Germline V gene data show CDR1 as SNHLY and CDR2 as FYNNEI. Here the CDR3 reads CASSELAGPYF. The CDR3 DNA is TGTGCCAGCAGTGAACTCGCAGGGCCGTACTTC.

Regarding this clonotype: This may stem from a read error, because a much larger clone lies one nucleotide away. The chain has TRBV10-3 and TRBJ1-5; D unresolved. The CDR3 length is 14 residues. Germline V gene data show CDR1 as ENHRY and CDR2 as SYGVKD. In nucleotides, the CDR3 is TGTGCCATCAGTGATACAGAAAGCAAACAGCCCCAGCATTTT. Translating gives CAISDTESKQPQHF.

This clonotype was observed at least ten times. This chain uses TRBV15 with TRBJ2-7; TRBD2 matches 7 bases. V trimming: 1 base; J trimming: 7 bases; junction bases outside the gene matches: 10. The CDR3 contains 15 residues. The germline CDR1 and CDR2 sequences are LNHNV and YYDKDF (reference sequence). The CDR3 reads CATSRVEGGSQEQYF. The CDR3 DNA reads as TGTGCCACCAGCAGAGTTGAGGGAGGGTCCCAAGAGCAGTACTTC. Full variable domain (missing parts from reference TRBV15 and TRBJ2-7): DAMVIQNPRYQVTQFGKPVTLSCSQTLNHNVMYWYQQKSSQAPKLLFHYYDKDFNNEADTPDNFQSRRPNTSFCFLDIRSPGLGDTAMYLCATSRVEGGSQEQYFGPGTRLTVT.